A selection of T cell receptor beta chains follows, all from one sample in a study of blood T cell repertoires in COVID-19. TCRdb's table, derived via immunoSEQ multiplex PCR, lists solely in-frame clones and lacks some. The sample shows some 66,000 clones, 65% to 90% of them seen only once. The sample comprised peripheral blood. The source of these receptors is a man aged 60 to 69 with acute or convalescent COVID-19. Both conserved end residues are part of each CDR3. D genes are given only for firm matches. Not every row has a clone size; where given, it reads once, few, many or a size class.

CDR3nt: TGTGCCAGCAGCCCCCAGGGTGGCTATGGCTACACCTTC
CDR3aa: CASSPQGGYGYTF
j_gene: TRBJ1-2
abundance: .
v_gene: TRBV11-3
d_gene: .

CDR3nt: TGCGCCAGCAGCTCCGGACAGGGGGCCTACGAGCAGTACTTC
CDR3aa: CASSSGQGAYEQYF
j_gene: TRBJ2-7
abundance: .
v_gene: TRBV5-1
d_gene: TRBD1

CDR3nt: TGTGCTAGTGGTTCGCCCGGGTTGGCGCAGTTCTTC
CDR3aa: CASGSPGLAQFF
j_gene: TRBJ2-1
abundance: .
v_gene: TRBV12-5
d_gene: .

CDR3nt: TGTGCCACTCAAACTAGCGGGGGCACACATACGCAGTATTTT
CDR3aa: CATQTSGGTHTQYF
j_gene: TRBJ2-3
abundance: .
v_gene: TRBV6-6
d_gene: TRBD2

CDR3nt: TGTGCCAGCAGCCCTTCCTGGGGAGAAACTGAAGCTTTCTTT
CDR3aa: CASSPSWGETEAFF
j_gene: TRBJ1-1
abundance: .
v_gene: TRBV5-5
d_gene: .

CDR3nt: TGCAGCGGCCGGGACAGGGGTGATTATGGCTACACCTTC
CDR3aa: CSGRDRGDYGYTF
j_gene: TRBJ1-2
abundance: .
v_gene: TRBV29-1
d_gene: TRBD1

CDR3nt: TGTGCCAGCTCCCTTCAGACTAGCGGCCAAGAGACCCAGTACTTC
CDR3aa: CASSLQTSGQETQYF
j_gene: TRBJ2-5
abundance: .
v_gene: TRBV18
d_gene: TRBD2

CDR3nt: TGCGCCAGCAGCCAGCAGGGGCGACTCCAAGAGACCCAGTACTTC
CDR3aa: CASSQQGRLQETQYF
j_gene: TRBJ2-5
abundance: .
v_gene: TRBV4-1
d_gene: .

CDR3nt: TGCGCCAGCAGCGTCACCGGGGAAGGCTATGGCTACACCTTC
CDR3aa: CASSVTGEGYGYTF
j_gene: TRBJ1-2
abundance: .
v_gene: TRBV5-1
d_gene: .

CDR3nt: TGTGCCAGCAGCCGACTAGCGAGCAATGAGCAGTTCTTC
CDR3aa: CASSRLASNEQFF
j_gene: TRBJ2-1
abundance: .
v_gene: TRBV7-2
d_gene: TRBD2

CDR3nt: TGCAGCGTCGGGACAGGTCCCTACGAGCAGTACTTC
CDR3aa: CSVGTGPYEQYF
j_gene: TRBJ2-7
abundance: .
v_gene: TRBV29-1
d_gene: TRBD1

CDR3nt: TGTGCCACCAGTGATAAGACTAGCGGGGGATCAGATACGCAGTATTTT
CDR3aa: CATSDKTSGGSDTQYF
j_gene: TRBJ2-3
abundance: .
v_gene: TRBV24-1
d_gene: TRBD2

CDR3nt: TGTGCCAGCAGCAATAGCGGGGGGGCGTGCATTCCACAAGAGACCCAGTACTTC
CDR3aa: CASSNSGGACIPQETQYF
j_gene: TRBJ2-5
abundance: once
v_gene: TRBV6-7
d_gene: TRBD2

CDR3nt: TGTGCCAGTAGTATGAGTCAGCAGGCGAACTATGGCTACACCTTC
CDR3aa: CASSMSQQANYGYTF
j_gene: TRBJ1-2
abundance: .
v_gene: TRBV19
d_gene: .

CDR3nt: TGTGCCAGCCGGTCGCGGGAATGGGAGACCCAGTACTTC
CDR3aa: CASRSREWETQYF
j_gene: TRBJ2-5
abundance: .
v_gene: TRBV2
d_gene: .

CDR3nt: TGCAGCACGCGGACAGGGGAAGGAGAGCAGTTCTTC
CDR3aa: CSTRTGEGEQFF
j_gene: TRBJ2-1
abundance: .
v_gene: TRBV29-1
d_gene: TRBD1

CDR3nt: TGTGCCAGCAGACAGAAGGGGGTTACTGAAGCTTTCTTT
CDR3aa: CASRQKGVTEAFF
j_gene: TRBJ1-1
abundance: few
v_gene: TRBV6-5
d_gene: .

CDR3nt: TGTGCCAGCAGCGTAGGGACAGGGGTCGGCACAGATACGCAGTATTTT
CDR3aa: CASSVGTGVGTDTQYF
j_gene: TRBJ2-3
abundance: .
v_gene: TRBV9
d_gene: TRBD1

CDR3nt: TGTGCCAGCAGCGTCGGGAGGCGTCGCCCTGAAGCTTTCTTT
CDR3aa: CASSVGRRRPEAFF
j_gene: TRBJ1-1
abundance: .
v_gene: TRBV7-8
d_gene: .

CDR3nt: TGCGCCAGCAGCTTGGAGCCGCGGGGGACCTCCTACGAGCAGTACTTC
CDR3aa: CASSLEPRGTSYEQYF
j_gene: TRBJ2-7
abundance: .
v_gene: TRBV5-1
d_gene: TRBD2

CDR3nt: TGTGCCAGCAGTTTTCAGGGGGATCAGCCCCAGCATTTT
CDR3aa: CASSFQGDQPQHF
j_gene: TRBJ1-5
abundance: .
v_gene: TRBV25-1
d_gene: TRBD1

CDR3nt: TGTGCCAGCACTCCGGCACGGGGCACAGATACGCAGTATTTT
CDR3aa: CASTPARGTDTQYF
j_gene: TRBJ2-3
abundance: once
v_gene: TRBV6-5
d_gene: .

CDR3nt: TGTGCCAGCAGCCAAGAACCGAGCTCCTATAATTCACCCCTCCACTTT
CDR3aa: CASSQEPSSYNSPLHF
j_gene: TRBJ1-6
abundance: .
v_gene: TRBV3-1/TRBV3-2
d_gene: .

CDR3nt: TGTGCCAGCAGCACCGACGACCCGGGGGTTCACTATGGCTACACCTTC
CDR3aa: CASSTDDPGVHYGYTF
j_gene: TRBJ1-2
abundance: .
v_gene: TRBV7-9
d_gene: .

CDR3nt: TGTGCCAGCAGTGTCTGGACAGGCGAAAGTTCCCAGTACTTC
CDR3aa: CASSVWTGESSQYF
j_gene: TRBJ2-5
abundance: once
v_gene: TRBV2
d_gene: TRBD1

CDR3nt: TGTGCCAGCAGTGAACGTCCCGGGTACAATGAGCAGTTCTTC
CDR3aa: CASSERPGYNEQFF
j_gene: TRBJ2-1
abundance: .
v_gene: TRBV6-1
d_gene: .

CDR3nt: TGTGCCAGCAGCCAAGGTTTCCTGACAGGGGGCTCGGAAAAACTGTTTTTT
CDR3aa: CASSQGFLTGGSEKLFF
j_gene: TRBJ1-4
abundance: few
v_gene: TRBV3-1/TRBV3-2
d_gene: TRBD1

CDR3nt: TGTGCCAGCAGCTTAGGTGTGACAGGGTCCGGGGAGCTGTTTTTT
CDR3aa: CASSLGVTGSGELFF
j_gene: TRBJ2-2
abundance: few
v_gene: TRBV7-2
d_gene: TRBD1

CDR3nt: TGTGCCAGCAGTACCCGGGAGACCCAGTACTTC
CDR3aa: CASSTRETQYF
j_gene: TRBJ2-5
abundance: .
v_gene: TRBV6-5
d_gene: .

CDR3nt: TGTGCCAGCAGAACTAGCGGGGGGGGCCAAGAGACCCAGTACTTC
CDR3aa: CASRTSGGGQETQYF
j_gene: TRBJ2-5
abundance: .
v_gene: TRBV13
d_gene: TRBD2

CDR3nt: TGTGCCAGCAGCTTTGGGCCCGGGAACAATCAGCCCCAGCATTTT
CDR3aa: CASSFGPGNNQPQHF
j_gene: TRBJ1-5
abundance: .
v_gene: TRBV7-2
d_gene: .

CDR3nt: TGTGCCAGCGCACAGGGACGTTCCAATGAGCAGTTCTTC
CDR3aa: CASAQGRSNEQFF
j_gene: TRBJ2-1
abundance: .
v_gene: TRBV6-5
d_gene: .

CDR3nt: TGTGCCATCAGTGATCGGCGACAGGGCTCAGATACGCAGTATTTT
CDR3aa: CAISDRRQGSDTQYF
j_gene: TRBJ2-3
abundance: .
v_gene: TRBV10-3
d_gene: TRBD1

CDR3nt: TGTGCCACCAGAAAGACAGGGATGGATGGCTACACCTTC
CDR3aa: CATRKTGMDGYTF
j_gene: TRBJ1-2
abundance: .
v_gene: TRBV24-1
d_gene: TRBD1

CDR3nt: TGCGCCAGCAGCCCCGTCCGGGGGGGCTCCCATGAGCAGTTCTTC
CDR3aa: CASSPVRGGSHEQFF
j_gene: TRBJ2-1
abundance: .
v_gene: TRBV4-3
d_gene: TRBD2

CDR3nt: TGTGCCAGCAGCGACAGGCGGTTTTTCGGCCAAGAGACCCAGTACTTC
CDR3aa: CASSDRRFFGQETQYF
j_gene: TRBJ2-5
abundance: once
v_gene: TRBV11-3
d_gene: .